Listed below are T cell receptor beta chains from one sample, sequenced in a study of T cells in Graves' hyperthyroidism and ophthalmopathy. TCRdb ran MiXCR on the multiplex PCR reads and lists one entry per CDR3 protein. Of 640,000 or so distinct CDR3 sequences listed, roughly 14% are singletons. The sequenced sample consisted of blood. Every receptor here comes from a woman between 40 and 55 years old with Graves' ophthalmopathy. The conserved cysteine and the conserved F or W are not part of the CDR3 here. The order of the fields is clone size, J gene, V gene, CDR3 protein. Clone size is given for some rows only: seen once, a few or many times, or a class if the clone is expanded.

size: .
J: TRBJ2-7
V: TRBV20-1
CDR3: SAPPPGREGVGEQY

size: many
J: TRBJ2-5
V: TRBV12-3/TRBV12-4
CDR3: ASNGGSGSPRETQY

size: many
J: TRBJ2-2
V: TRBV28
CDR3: ASSDGLAGELF

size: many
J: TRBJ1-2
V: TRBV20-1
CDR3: SASGQGDYGYT

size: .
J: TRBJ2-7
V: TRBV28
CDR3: ASSFAPGGVYEQY

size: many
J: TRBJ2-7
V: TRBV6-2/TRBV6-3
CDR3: ASSLADWEQY

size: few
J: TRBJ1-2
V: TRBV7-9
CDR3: ATLGQGDYGYT

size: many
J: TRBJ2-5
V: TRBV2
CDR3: ASSPFGTTFETQY

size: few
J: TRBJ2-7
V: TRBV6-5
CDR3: ASSYQGPGEGYEQY

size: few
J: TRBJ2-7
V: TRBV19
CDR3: ASSPSRAYEQY

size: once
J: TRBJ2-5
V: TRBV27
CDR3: ASSFGMGETQY

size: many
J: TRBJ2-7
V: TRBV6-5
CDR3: ASSYGGDTGYEQY

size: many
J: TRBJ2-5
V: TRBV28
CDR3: ASTPPGRETQY

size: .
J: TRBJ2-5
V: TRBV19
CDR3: ASRTSGGGETQY

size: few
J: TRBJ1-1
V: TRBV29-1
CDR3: SVYRMNTEAF

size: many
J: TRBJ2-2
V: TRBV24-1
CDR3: ATDDNLTGELF

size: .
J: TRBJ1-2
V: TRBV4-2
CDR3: ASSQGASVGGGYT

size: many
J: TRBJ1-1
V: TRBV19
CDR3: ASTLGDGSMNTEAF

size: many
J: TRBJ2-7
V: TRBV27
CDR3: ASSLSKGQGSYEQY

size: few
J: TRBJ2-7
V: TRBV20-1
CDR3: SARKDPYEQY

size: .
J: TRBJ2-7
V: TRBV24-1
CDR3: ATSDLTFDGRRQDEQY

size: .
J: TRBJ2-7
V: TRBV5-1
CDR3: ASSLGSSRYDEQY

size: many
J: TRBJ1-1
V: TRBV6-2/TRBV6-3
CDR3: ASSYSFWGGAF

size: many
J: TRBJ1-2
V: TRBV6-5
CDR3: ASSYVSDYGYT

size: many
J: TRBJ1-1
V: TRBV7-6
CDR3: ASSDYRATEAF